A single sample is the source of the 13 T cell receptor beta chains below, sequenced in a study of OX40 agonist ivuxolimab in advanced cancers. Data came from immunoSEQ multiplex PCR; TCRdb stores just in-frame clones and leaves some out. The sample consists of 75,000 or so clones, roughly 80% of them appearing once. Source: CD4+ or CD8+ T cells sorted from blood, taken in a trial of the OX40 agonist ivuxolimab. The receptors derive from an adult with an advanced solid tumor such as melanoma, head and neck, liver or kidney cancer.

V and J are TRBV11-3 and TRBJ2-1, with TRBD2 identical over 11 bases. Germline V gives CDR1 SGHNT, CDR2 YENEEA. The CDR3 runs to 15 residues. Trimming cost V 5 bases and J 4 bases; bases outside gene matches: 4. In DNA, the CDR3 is TGTGCCAGCAGCCCCGGGACTAGCGGATACAATGAGCAGTTCTTC. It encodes CASSPGTSGYNEQFF.

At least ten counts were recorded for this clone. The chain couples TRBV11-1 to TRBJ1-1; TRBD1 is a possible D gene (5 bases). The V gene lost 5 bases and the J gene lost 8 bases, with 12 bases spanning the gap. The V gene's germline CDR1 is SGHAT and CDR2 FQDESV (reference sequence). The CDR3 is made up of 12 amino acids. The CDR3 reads CASSPHGGEAFF. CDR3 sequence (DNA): TGTGCCAGCAGCCCCCATGGGGGGGAAGCTTTCTTT.

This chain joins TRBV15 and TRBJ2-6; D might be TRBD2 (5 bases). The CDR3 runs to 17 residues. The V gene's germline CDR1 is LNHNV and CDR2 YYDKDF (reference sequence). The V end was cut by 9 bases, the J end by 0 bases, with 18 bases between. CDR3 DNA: TGTGCCACTCGAGGGCTTCACGAACGCTCTGGGGCCAACGTCCTGACTTTC. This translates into CATRGLHERSGANVLTF. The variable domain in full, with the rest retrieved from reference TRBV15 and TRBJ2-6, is DAMVIQNPRYQVTQFGKPVTLSCSQTLNHNVMYWYQQKSSQAPKLLFHYYDKDFNNEADTPDNFQSRRPNTSFCFLDIRSPGLGDTAMYLCATRGLHERSGANVLTFGAGSRLTVL.

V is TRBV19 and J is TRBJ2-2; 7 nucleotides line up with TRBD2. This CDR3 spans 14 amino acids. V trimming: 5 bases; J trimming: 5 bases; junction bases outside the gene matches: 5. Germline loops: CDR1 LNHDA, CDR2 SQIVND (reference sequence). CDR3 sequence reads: CASSDRGRTGELFF. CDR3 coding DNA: TGTGCCAGTAGTGACCGCGGGAGAACCGGGGAGCTGTTTTTT.

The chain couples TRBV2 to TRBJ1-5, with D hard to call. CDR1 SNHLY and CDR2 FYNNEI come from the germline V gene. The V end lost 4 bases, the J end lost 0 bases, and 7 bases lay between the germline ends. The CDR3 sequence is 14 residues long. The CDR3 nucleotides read TGTGCCAGCAGTGGGGCCACTAGCAATCAGCCCCAGCATTTT. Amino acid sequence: CASSGATSNQPQHF. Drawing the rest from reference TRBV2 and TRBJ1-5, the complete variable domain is EPEVTQTPSHQVTQMGQEVILRCVPISNHLYFYWYRQILGQKVEFLVSFYNNEISEKSEIFDDQFSVERPDGSNFTLKIRSTKLEDSAMYFCASSGATSNQPQHFGDGTRLSIL.

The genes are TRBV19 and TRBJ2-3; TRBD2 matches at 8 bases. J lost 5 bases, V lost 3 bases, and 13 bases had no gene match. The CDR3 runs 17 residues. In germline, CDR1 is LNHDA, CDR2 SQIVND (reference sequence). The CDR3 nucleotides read TGTGCCAGTAGTATCATCAGGGCGGGGGGACGTGGAGATACGCAGTATTTT. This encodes CASSIIRAGGRGDTQYF. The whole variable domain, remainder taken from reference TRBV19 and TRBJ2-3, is DGGITQSPKYLFRKEGQNVTLSCEQNLNHDAMYWYRQDPGQGLRLIYYSQIVNDFQKGDIAEGYSVSREKKESFPLTVTSAQKNPTAFYLCASSIIRAGGRGDTQYFGPGTRLTVL.

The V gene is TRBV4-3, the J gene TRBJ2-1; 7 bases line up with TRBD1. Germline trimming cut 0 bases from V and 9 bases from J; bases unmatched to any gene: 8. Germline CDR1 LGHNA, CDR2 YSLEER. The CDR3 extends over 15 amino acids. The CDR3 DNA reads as TGCGCCAGCAGCCAAGAGGGCAGGGCAGGGGGTGAGCAGTTCTTC. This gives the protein CASSQEGRAGGEQFF.

CDR3 nucleotide sequence: TGTGCCAGCAGCATGACAGGGTTTGAGACCCAGTACTTC. Its translation: CASSMTGFETQYF. V usage is TRBV11-3 and J usage is TRBJ2-5, with 7 bases identical to TRBD1. The trim removed 5 bases at V and 5 bases at J, leaving 5 bases unmatched. The CDR3 is 13 residues long. Germline V gene lookup returns CDR1 SGHNT and CDR2 YENEEA.

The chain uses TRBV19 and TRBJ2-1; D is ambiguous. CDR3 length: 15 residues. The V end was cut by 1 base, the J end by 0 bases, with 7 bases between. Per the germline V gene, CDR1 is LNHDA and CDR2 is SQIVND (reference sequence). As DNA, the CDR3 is TGTGCCAGTAGTATAGTCCCGCGCTCCTACAATGAGCAGTTCTTC. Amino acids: CASSIVPRSYNEQFF.

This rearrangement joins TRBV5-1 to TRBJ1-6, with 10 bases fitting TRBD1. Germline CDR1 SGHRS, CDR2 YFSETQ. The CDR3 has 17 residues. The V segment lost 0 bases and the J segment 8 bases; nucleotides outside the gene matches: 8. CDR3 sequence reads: CASSLGTGQGLDSPLHF. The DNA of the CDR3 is TGCGCCAGCAGCTTGGGCACGGGACAGGGGCTGGATTCACCCCTCCACTTT.

CDR3 region: CASSYLSGWNTEAFF. For the CDR3, the DNA is TGTGCCAGCAGTTACTTGTCAGGGTGGAACACTGAAGCTTTCTTT. V usage is TRBV6-5 and J usage is TRBJ1-1, with a weak D call TRBD1 (5 bases). In germline, CDR1 is MNHEY, CDR2 SVGAGI. The CDR3 covers 15 residues. V shed 1 base and J shed 1 base, with 10 bases lying between them.

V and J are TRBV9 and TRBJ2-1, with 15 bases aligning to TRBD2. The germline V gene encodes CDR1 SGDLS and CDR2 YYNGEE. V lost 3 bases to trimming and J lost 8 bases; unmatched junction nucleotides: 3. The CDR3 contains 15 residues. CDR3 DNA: TGTGCCAGCAGCGCCTGGACTAGCGGGAGGGATGAGCAGTTCTTC. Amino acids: CASSAWTSGRDEQFF.

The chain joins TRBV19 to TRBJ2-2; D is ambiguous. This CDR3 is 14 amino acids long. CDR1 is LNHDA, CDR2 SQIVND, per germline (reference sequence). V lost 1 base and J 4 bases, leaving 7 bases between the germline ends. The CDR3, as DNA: TGTGCCAGTAGTATAGGGTTATCCACCGGGGAGCTGTTTTTT. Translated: CASSIGLSTGELFF.